The present T cell receptor beta chain was sequenced within a study of T cell repertoires in aging, cancer and after chemotherapy. About the study: The full dataset contained millions of TCR reads.

Study outcomes and limitations: Untreated cancer patients had significantly lower blood TCR diversity than age-matched healthy donors. In cancer patients, declining TCR diversity with age involved lost richness and lost evenness. Rebound thymic output was suggested by rising median generation probability during chemotherapy in each cancer cohort.

About this clonotype: Antigen specificity is unknown.

The template was genomic DNA from peripheral blood, not RNA. Multiplex touch-down PCR with TRB-A/B primers amplified rearranged V-D-J TRB sequences. TCRdb fed the multiplex PCR reads into MiXCR, producing one record per CDR3 protein. The sample records roughly 3,000 distinct CDR3 sequences, roughly 54% being singletons. The TCR sequence derives from a human donor with a blood cancer. The sample was blood.

The CDR3 DNA reads TGTGCCAGCACCCAGACGGGCTCCCAAGAGACCCAGTACTTC. It encodes CASTQTGSQETQYF. The chain couples TRBV27 to TRBJ2-5; D is unresolved. The germline V and J ends were trimmed by 7 bases and 1 base, with 13 bases remaining between them. The germline V gene has CDR1 MNHEY and CDR2 SMNVEV (reference sequence). The CDR3 runs 14 residues.